The subject of this entry is one T cell receptor beta chain. The sample originates from a study of blood T cell repertoires in COVID-19. Study context: PBMCs, B-cell-depleted T cells, or T cells were the source of the cDNA or gDNA that made up the material.

Assignments of participants to cohorts depended upon their own reported clinical history. Two negative PCRs, clearance, or symptom resolution were required of recovered Cohort 3 donors. Profiling relied on immunoSEQ multiplex PCR, and the TCRdb table lists in-frame clones only, not all of them. Among 160,000 or so clones listed, less than 85% were seen once. The germline CDR1 and CDR2 sequences are MDHEN and SYDVKM. The CDR3 consists of 17 residues. The V and J ends lost 7 bases and 0 bases respectively, with 22 bases between them. The receptor was derived from a man aged 55-75 years who had recovered from COVID-19. The sample consisted of PBMCs or T cells enriched from blood (not recorded which). This chain links TRBV28 with TRBJ2-7; tentative D call: TRBD1 (6 bases). CDR3 sequence (DNA): TGTGCCAGCAACGAGATAGGGGGAAGGAGCAACTCCTACGAGCAGTACTTC. Its translation is CASNEIGGRSNSYEQYF.